A single sample is the source of the 8 T cell receptor beta chains below, sequenced in a study of T cell responses to AZD1222 COVID-19 vaccine. Here immunoSEQ multiplex PCR was the method, and the copy in TCRdb shows in-frame clones only, minus some. The sample yields about 120,000 clones, less than 90% seen once. The sample was peripheral blood, taken on day 0 of AZD1222 vaccination. All receptors derive from an adult in good health.

The rearrangement uses TRBV5-1 and TRBJ1-5; 7 bases agree with TRBD1. Trimming cost V 4 bases and J 4 bases; bases outside gene matches: 11. The CDR3 consists of 16 residues. The germline V gene has CDR1 SGHRS and CDR2 YFSETQ. In nucleotides, the CDR3 is TGCGCCAGCAGCGAAGGGACAGAATGGGGTAATCAGCCCCAGCATTTT. Residues: CASSEGTEWGNQPQHF.

This clone has only a few counts. The chain has TRBV5-1 and TRBJ2-3; the match to TRBD1 covers 8 bases. The trim removed 2 bases at V and 1 base at J, leaving 3 bases unmatched. CDR1 and CDR2 from the germline V gene are SGHRS and YFSETQ. The CDR3 is 15 amino acids. CDR3 protein: CASSLQGVRTDTQYF. The CDR3 nucleotides read TGCGCCAGCAGCTTACAGGGGGTTCGCACAGATACGCAGTATTTT.

The CDR3 loop is CASSLRLAGTDTQYF. DNA of the CDR3: TGTGCCAGTAGTCTAAGACTAGCGGGTACAGATACGCAGTATTTT. This rearrangement joins TRBV19 to TRBJ2-3; 10 positions match TRBD2. Trimming took 5 bases from V and 3 from J; bases not matched to a gene: 5. The V gene's germline CDR1 is LNHDA and CDR2 SQIVND (reference sequence). The CDR3 consists of 15 residues.

The chain recombines TRBV24-1 with TRBJ2-2; TRBD1 matches at 11 bases. Per the germline V gene, CDR1 is KGHDR and CDR2 is SFDVKD. This CDR3 contains 16 residues. V lost 2 bases and J lost 8; bases outside the gene matches: 6. CDR3 sequence reads: CATSDSDRGQDGELFF. CDR3 DNA: TGTGCCACCAGTGATTCGGACAGGGGGCAAGATGGGGAGCTGTTTTTT.

The chain uses TRBV5-4 and TRBJ1-4, with D possibly TRBD1 on 6 matching bases. The CDR3 has 14 residues. From germline, CDR1 is SGHNT and CDR2 YYREEE (reference sequence). V was cut by 4 bases and J by 0 bases, with 7 bases left in between. The chain's CDR3 is CASSPGATNEKLFF. The CDR3 DNA is TGTGCCAGCAGCCCAGGGGCAACTAATGAAAAACTGTTTTTT.

The V and J genes are TRBV3-1 (or the pseudogene TRBV3-2) and TRBJ1-3, with D uncertain. Germline CDR1 reads LGHDT; CDR2 reads YNNKEL (reference sequence). CDR3 length: 12 residues. Trimming shortened V by 6 bases and J by 1 base, and 4 bases separated the two germline ends. The CDR3 bases are TGTGCCAGCAGGACGTCTGGAAACACCATATATTTT. This sequence encodes CASRTSGNTIYF.

J is TRBJ2-1 and V is TRBV7-3, with TRBD2 matching over 9 bases. Germline V lookup: CDR1 SGHTA, CDR2 FQGTGA. The CDR3 contains 16 residues. Germline trimming cut 2 bases from V and 3 bases from J; bases unmatched to any gene: 5. In DNA form, the CDR3 reads TGTGCCAGCAGCTTATTCGCAGCGGGGGGCTACAATGAGCAGTTCTTC. Translated: CASSLFAAGGYNEQFF.

The chain is built from TRBV18 and TRBJ2-7; D not resolved. V was shortened by 0 bases and J by 2 bases, with 11 bases between the two germline ends. The CDR3 length is 15 residues. CDR1 and CDR2 (germline): KGHSH, LQKENI. The CDR3 DNA reads as TGTGCCAGCTCACCACCCCGGGCCATCCCCTACGAGCAGTACTTC. Translated, it gives CASSPPRAIPYEQYF.